This entry lists 4 T cell receptor beta chains sequenced from one sample in a study of CD8 T cells in Susac syndrome (dated by TCRdb to between 2018 and 2020). Libraries came from the immunoSEQ multiplex PCR assay. RNA was extracted with the RNeasy kit and about 0.5 to 1 ug was reverse transcribed using random hexamers. Clones were called with MiXCR by TCRdb after fastp trimmed the public reads at Q25, and only in-frame beta chains were retained. Identical CDR3 protein sequences are pooled into one entry, listed with their most common genes and DNA. This sample holds over 150,000 distinct CDR3 sequences; about 96% were observed only once. Of the sample, roughly 0.12% falls within the top ten clones. The sequenced sample consisted of CD4+ T cells from PBMCs. These receptors originate from a human donor with Susac syndrome.

The chain combines TRBV7-2 with TRBJ2-5; D perhaps matches TRBD1 (6 bases). Germline V gene lookup returns CDR1 SGHTA and CDR2 FQGNSA. V lost 5 bases and J lost 1, with 17 bases in between. The CDR3 length is 16 residues. CDR3 protein: CASSPGQLQRQETQYF. The DNA of the CDR3 is TGTGCCAGCAGCCCAGGACAGCTACAACGCCAAGAGACCCAGTACTTC.

This chain joins TRBV4-2 and TRBJ2-4, with 7 bases that match TRBD2. The CDR3 is 13 amino acids. The V segment lost 6 bases and the J segment 7 bases; nucleotides outside the gene matches: 6. Germline assignment: CDR1 LGHNA and CDR2 YNFKEQ. CDR3 sequence (DNA): TGTGCCAGCAGTTCGGCTAGCGGTAACATTCAGTACTTC. This codes for CASSSASGNIQYF.

The V gene is TRBV29-1, the J gene TRBJ2-3, with D tentatively TRBD2 (6 bases). Trimming took off 7 bases at V and 3 bases at J, with 11 bases between the two ends. Germline V CDR1 and CDR2: SQVTM, ANQGSEA. The CDR3 sequence is 12 residues long. The CDR3 here is CSAGGFTDTQYF. For the CDR3, the DNA is TGCAGCGCCGGAGGGTTTACAGATACGCAGTATTTT.

The chain carries TRBV23-1 and TRBJ2-1, with D uncertain. TRBV23-1 is an ORF, with its function uncertain. The V end was cut by 0 bases, the J end by 4 bases, with 13 bases between. The CDR3 extends over 16 amino acids. The CDR3 is CASSQSAQMKYNEQFF. The CDR3 region has the DNA TGCGCCAGCAGTCAATCGGCTCAGATGAAGTACAATGAGCAGTTCTTC.